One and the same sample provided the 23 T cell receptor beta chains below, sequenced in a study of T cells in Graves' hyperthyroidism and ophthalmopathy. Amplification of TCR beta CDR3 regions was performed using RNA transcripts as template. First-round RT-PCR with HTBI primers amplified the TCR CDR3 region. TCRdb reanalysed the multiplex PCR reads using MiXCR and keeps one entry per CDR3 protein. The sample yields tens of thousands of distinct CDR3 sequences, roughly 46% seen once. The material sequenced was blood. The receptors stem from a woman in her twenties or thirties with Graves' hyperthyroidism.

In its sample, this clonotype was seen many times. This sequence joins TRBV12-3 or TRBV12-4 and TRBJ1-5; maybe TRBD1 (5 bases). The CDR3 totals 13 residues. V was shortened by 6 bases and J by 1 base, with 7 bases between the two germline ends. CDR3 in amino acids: CASRRQSNQPQHF. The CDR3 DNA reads TGTGCCAGCAGACGACAGAGCAATCAGCCCCAGCATTTT.

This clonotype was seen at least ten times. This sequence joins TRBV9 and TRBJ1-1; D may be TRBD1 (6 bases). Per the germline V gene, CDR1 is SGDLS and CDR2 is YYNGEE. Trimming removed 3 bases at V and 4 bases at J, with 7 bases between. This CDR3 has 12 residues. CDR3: CASSAGATEAFF. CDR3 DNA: TGTGCCAGCAGCGCAGGGGCCACTGAAGCTTTCTTT.

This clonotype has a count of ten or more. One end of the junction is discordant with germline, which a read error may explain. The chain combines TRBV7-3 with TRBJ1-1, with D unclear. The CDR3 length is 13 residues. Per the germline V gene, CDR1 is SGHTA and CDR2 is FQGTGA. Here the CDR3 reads CASSSYMNTKAFF. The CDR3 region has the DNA TGTGCCAGCAGCTCCTACATGAACACTAAAGCTTTCTTT.

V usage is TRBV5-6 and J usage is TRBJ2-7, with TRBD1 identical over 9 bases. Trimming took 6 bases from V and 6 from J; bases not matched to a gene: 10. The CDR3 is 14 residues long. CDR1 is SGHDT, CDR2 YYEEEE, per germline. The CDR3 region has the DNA TGTGCCAGCACTCGGGACAGGGATCTGCTCGAGCAGTACTTC. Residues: CASTRDRDLLEQYF.

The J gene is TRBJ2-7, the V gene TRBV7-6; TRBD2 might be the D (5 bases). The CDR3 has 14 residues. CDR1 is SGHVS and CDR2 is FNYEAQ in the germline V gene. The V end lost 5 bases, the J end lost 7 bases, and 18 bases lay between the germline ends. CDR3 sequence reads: CASSPEFRPGEQYF. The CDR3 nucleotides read TGTGCCAGCAGCCCGGAGTTTAGGCCGGGGGAGCAGTACTTC. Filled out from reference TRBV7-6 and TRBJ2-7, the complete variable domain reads GAGVSQSPRYKVTKRGQDVALRCDPISGHVSLYWYRQALGQGPEFLTYFNYEAQQDKSGLPNDRFSAERPEGSISTLTIQRTEQRDSAMYRCASSPEFRPGEQYFGPGTRLTVT.

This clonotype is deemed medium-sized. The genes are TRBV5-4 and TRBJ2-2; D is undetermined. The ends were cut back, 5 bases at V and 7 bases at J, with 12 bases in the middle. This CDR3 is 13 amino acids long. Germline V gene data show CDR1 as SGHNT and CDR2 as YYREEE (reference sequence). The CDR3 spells CASRPLGNGELFF. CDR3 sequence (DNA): TGTGCCAGCAGACCCCTAGGGAACGGGGAGCTGTTTTTT.

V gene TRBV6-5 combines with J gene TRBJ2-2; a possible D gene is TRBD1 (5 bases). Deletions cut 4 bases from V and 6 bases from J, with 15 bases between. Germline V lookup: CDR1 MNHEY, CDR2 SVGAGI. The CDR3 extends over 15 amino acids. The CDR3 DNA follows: TGTGCCAGCAGTTCCCCCCGGACATTAGCCGGGGAGCTGTTTTTT. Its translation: CASSSPRTLAGELFF.

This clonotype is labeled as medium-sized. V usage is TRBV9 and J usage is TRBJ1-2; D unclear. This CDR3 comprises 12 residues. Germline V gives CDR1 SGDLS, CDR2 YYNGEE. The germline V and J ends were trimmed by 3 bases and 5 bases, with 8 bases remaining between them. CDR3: CASSAPQYGYTF. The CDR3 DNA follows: TGTGCCAGCAGCGCCCCCCAGTATGGCTACACCTTC.

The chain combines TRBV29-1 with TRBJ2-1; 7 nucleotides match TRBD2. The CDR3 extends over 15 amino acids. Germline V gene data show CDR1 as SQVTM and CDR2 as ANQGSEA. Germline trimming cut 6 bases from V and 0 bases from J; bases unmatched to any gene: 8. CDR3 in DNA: TGCAGCGTCGTCTCAGCGGGGAGCTCCTACAATGAGCAGTTCTTC. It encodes CSVVSAGSSYNEQFF.

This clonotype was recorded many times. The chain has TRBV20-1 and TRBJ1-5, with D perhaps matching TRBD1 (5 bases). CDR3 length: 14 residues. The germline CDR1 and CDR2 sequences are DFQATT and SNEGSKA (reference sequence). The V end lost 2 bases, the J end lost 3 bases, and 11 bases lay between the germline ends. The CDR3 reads CSARSRENNQPQHF. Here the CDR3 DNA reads TGCAGTGCTAGATCCAGGGAAAACAATCAGCCCCAGCATTTT.

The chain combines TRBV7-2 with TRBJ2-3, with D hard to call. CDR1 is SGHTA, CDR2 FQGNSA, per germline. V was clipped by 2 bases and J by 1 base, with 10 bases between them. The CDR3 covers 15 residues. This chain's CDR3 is CASSLSGMGTDTQYF. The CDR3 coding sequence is TGTGCCAGCAGCTTATCTGGGATGGGCACAGATACGCAGTATTTT.

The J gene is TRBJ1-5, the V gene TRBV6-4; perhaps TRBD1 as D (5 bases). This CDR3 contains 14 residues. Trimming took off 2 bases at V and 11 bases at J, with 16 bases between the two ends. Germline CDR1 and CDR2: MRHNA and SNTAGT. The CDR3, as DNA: TGTGCCAGCAGTGACCCGTGGGACCAAGAGACCCAGCATTTT. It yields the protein CASSDPWDQETQHF.

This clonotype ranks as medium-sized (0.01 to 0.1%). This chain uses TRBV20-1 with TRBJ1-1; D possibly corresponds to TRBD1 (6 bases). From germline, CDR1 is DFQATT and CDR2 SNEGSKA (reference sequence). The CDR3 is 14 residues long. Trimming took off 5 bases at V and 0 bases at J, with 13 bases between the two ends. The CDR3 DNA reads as TGCAGTGCTCGACAGGCCTACATGAACACTGAAGCTTTCTTT. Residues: CSARQAYMNTEAFF.

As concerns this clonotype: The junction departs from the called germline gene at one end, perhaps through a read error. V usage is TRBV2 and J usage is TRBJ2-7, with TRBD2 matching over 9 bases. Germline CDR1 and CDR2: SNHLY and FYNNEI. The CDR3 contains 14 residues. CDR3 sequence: CSSNLLAGWGSPLF. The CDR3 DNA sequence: TGTTCCAGCAATTTGCTAGCGGGGTGGGGTTCCCCTCTCTTC.

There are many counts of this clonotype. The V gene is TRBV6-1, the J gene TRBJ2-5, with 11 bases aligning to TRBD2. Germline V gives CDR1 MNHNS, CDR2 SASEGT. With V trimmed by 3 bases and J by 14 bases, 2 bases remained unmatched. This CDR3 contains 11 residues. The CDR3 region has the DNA TGTGCCAGCAGTGAGGGACTAGCGGCCTACTTC. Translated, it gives CASSEGLAAYF.

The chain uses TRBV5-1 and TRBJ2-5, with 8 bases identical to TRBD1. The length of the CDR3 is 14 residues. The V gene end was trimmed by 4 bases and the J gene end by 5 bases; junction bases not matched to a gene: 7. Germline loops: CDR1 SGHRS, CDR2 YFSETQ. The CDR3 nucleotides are TGCGCCAGCAGCAAAGGACAGGGAGAGGAGACCCAGTACTTC. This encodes CASSKGQGEETQYF.

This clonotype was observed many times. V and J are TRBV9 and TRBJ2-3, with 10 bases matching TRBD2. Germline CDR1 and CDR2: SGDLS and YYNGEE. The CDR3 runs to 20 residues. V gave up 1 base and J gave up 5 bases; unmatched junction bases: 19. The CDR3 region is CASSVPVDPGTSEGVDTQYF. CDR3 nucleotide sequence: TGTGCCAGCAGCGTACCAGTCGACCCCGGGACTAGCGAAGGGGTAGATACGCAGTATTTT. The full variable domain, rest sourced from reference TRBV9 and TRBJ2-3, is DSGVTQTPKHLITATGQRVTLRCSPRSGDLSVYWYQQSLDQGLQFLIQYYNGEERAKGNILERFSAQQFPDLHSELNLSSLELGDSALYFCASSVPVDPGTSEGVDTQYFGPGTRLTVL.

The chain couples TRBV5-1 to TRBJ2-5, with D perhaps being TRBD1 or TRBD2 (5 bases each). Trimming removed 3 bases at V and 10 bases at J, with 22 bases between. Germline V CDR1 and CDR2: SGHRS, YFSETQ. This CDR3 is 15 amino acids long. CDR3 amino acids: CASSWGRATGLIQYF. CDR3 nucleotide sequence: TGCGCCAGCAGCTGGGGACGGGCAACCGGTTTGATCCAGTACTTC.

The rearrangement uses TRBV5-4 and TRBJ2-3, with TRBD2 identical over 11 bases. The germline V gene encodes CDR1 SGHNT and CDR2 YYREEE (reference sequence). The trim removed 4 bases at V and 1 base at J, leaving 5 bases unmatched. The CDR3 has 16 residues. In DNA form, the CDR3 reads TGTGCCAGCAGCCTGCAACTAGCGGGAGGCACAGATACGCAGTATTTT. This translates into CASSLQLAGGTDTQYF.

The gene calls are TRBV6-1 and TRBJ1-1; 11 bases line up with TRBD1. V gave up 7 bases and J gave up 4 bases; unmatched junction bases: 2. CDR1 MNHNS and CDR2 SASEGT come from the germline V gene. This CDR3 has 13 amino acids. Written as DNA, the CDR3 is TGTGCCAGCACCGGGACAGGGGGCACTGAAGCTTTCTTT. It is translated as CASTGTGGTEAFF.

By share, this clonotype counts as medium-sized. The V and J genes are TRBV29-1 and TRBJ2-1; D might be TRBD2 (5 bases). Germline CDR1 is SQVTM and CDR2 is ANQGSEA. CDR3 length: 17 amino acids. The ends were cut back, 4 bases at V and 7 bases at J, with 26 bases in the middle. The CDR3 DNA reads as TGCAGCGTTGCGGCTAGCTCCCGTCATCCAATACTTAATGAGCAGTTCTTC. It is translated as CSVAASSRHPILNEQFF.

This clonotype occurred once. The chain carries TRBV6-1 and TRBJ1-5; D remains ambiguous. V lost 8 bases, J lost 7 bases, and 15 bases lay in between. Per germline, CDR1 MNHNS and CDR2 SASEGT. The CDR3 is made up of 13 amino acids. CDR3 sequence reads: CASVNRSCQPQHF. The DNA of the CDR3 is TGTGCCAGCGTAAACCGGAGCTGCCAGCCCCAGCATTTT.

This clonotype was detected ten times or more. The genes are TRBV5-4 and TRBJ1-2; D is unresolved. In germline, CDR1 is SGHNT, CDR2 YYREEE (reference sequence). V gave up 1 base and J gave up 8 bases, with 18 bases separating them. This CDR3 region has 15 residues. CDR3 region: CASSLIAGAYMGYTF. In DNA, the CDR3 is TGTGCCAGCAGCTTGATCGCGGGAGCATATATGGGCTACACCTTC.